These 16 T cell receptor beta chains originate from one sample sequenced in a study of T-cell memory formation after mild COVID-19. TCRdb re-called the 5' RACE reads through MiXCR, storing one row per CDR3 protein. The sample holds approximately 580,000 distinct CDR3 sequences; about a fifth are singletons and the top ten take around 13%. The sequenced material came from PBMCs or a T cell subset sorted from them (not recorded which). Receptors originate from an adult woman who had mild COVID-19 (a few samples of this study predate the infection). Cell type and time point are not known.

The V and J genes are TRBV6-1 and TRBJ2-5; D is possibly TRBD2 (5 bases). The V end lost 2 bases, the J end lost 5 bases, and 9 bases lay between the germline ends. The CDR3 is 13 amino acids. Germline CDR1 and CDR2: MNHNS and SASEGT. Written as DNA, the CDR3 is TGTGCCAGCAGTGAATTTCGAGGGGAGACCCAGTACTTC. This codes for CASSEFRGETQYF.

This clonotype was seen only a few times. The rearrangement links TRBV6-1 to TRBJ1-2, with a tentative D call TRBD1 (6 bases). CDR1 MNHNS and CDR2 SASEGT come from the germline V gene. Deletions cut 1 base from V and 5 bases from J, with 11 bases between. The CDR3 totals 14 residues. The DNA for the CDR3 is TGTGCCAGCAGTGAAGGCAACAGGGTGTATGGCTACACCTTC. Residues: CASSEGNRVYGYTF.

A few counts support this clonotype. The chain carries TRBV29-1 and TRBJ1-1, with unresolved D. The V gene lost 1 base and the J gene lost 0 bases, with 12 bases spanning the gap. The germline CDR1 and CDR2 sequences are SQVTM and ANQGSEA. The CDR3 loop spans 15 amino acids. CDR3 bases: TGCAGCGTTGAAGTGAGTCGCAGAATGAACACTGAAGCTTTCTTT. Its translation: CSVEVSRRMNTEAFF.

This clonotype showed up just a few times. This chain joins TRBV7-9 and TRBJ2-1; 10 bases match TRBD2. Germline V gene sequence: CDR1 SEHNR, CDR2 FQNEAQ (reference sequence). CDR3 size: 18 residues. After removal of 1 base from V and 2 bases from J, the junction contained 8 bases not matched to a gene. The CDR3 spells CASSLGAGGPLTYNEQFF. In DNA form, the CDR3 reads TGTGCCAGCAGCTTAGGAGCGGGAGGGCCTTTAACCTACAATGAGCAGTTCTTC.

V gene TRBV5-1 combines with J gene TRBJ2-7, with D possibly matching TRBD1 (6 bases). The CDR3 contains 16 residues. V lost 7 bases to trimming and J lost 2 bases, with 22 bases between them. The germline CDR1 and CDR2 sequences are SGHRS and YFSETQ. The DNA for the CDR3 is TGCGCCAGCCAGATATACCCACAGGGAGACACCTACGAGCAGTACTTC. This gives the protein CASQIYPQGDTYEQYF.

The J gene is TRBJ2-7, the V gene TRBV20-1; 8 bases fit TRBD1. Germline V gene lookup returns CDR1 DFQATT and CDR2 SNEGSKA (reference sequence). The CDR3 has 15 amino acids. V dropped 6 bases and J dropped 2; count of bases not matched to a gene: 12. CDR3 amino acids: CSAKTGTGPTYEQYF. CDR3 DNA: TGCAGTGCCAAAACCGGGACAGGACCAACCTACGAGCAGTACTTC.

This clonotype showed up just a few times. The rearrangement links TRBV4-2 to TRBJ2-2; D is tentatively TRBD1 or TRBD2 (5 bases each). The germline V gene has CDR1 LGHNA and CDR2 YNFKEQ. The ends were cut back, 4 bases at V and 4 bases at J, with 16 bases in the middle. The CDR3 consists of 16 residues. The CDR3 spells CASSPGTEIGTGELFF. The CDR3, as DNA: TGTGCCAGCAGCCCGGGGACCGAGATTGGCACCGGGGAGCTGTTTTTT.

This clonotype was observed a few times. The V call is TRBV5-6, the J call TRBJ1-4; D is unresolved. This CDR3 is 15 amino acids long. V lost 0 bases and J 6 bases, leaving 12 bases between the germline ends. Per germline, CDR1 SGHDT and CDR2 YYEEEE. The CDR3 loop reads CASSLASHGDEKLFF. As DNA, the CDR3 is TGTGCCAGCAGCTTGGCCTCCCATGGGGATGAAAAACTGTTTTTT.

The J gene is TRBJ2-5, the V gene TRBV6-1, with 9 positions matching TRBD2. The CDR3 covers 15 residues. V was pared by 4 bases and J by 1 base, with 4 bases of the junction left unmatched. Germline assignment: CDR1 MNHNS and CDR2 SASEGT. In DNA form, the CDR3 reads TGTGCCAGCAGTGTAGCGGGGGTACTCCAAGAGACCCAGTACTTC. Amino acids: CASSVAGVLQETQYF.

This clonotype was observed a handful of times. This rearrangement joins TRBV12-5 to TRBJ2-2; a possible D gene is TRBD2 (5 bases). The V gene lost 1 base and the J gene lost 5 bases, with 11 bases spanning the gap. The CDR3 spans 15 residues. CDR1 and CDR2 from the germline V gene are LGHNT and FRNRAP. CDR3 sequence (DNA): TGTGCTAGTGGTTTGGGGGGATCGGGGACCGGGGAGCTGTTTTTT. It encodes CASGLGGSGTGELFF.

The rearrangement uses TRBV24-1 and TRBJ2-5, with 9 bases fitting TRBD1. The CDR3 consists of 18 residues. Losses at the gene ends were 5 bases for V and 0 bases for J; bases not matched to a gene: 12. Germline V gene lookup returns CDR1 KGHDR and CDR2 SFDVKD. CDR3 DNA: TGTGCCACCAGTGCCCTGGGACAGGGACCCACCTACCAAGAGACCCAGTACTTC. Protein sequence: CATSALGQGPTYQETQYF.

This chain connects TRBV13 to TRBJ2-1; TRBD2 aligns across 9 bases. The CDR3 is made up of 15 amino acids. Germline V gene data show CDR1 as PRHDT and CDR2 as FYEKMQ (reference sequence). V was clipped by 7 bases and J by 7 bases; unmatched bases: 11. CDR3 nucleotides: TGTGCCAGCACCTATGCGGGACTAGCAGGTAATGAGCAGTTCTTC. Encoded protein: CASTYAGLAGNEQFF.

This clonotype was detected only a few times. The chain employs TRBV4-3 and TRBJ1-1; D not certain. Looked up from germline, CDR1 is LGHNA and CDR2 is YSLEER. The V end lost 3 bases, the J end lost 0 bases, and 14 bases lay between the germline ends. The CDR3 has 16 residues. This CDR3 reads CASSHRRELMNTEAFF. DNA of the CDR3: TGCGCCAGCAGCCATCGGCGGGAGCTCATGAACACTGAAGCTTTCTTT.

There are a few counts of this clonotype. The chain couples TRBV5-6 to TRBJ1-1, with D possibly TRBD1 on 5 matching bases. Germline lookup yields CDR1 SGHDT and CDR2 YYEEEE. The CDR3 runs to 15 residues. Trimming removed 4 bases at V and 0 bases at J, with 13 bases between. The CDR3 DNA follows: TGTGCCAGCAGCCCCGGCTGGGGGATGAACACTGAAGCTTTCTTT. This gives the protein CASSPGWGMNTEAFF.

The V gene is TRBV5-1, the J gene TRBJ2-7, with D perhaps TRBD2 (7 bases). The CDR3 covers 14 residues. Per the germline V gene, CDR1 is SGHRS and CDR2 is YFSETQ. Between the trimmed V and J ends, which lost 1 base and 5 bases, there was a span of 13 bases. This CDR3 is CASSLMGGANEQYF. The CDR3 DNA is TGCGCCAGCAGCTTGATGGGGGGGGCCAACGAGCAGTACTTC.

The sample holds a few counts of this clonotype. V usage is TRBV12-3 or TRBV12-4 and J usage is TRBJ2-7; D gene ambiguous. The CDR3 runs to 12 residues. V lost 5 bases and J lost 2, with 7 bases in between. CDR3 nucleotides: TGTGCCAGCAGTAGTTCTACCTACGAGCAGTACTTC. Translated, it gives CASSSSTYEQYF.